What follows are 7 T cell receptor beta chains derived from one specimen sequenced in a study of cytomegalovirus exposure and HLA in healthy donors. Researchers ran the PCR with 60 Vbeta and 13 Jbeta primers. Sequenced by immunoSEQ multiplex PCR; TCRdb stores in-frame clones only, minus some. The repertoire has 120,000 or so clones, about three quarters of them found once; the top ten carry around 1.3%. Sequencing was done on a sample of PBMCs. The origin of the receptors is a female donor in good health and CMV-seronegative.

V gene TRBV5-6 combines with J gene TRBJ1-1, with a weak D call TRBD1 (6 bases). Germline values: CDR1 SGHDT, CDR2 YYEEEE. The germline V and J ends were trimmed by 0 bases and 8 bases, with 17 bases remaining between them. The CDR3 contains 15 residues. The CDR3 here is CASSLAAQGKEEAFF. The DNA for the CDR3 is TGTGCCAGCAGCTTGGCGGCCCAGGGGAAAGAGGAAGCTTTCTTT.

The chain recombines TRBV27 with TRBJ2-7, with a tentative D call TRBD1 (5 bases). This CDR3 has 15 residues. With 9 bases removed from V and 2 bases from J, the gap between germline ends came to 20 bases. Germline V lookup: CDR1 MNHEY, CDR2 SMNVEV (reference sequence). CDR3 in DNA: TGTGCCAGTGCTCCCTGGGGCCCAGCAGCCTACGAGCAGTACTTC. As protein: CASAPWGPAAYEQYF.

The rearrangement uses TRBV30 and TRBJ2-1; 7 bases are a match to TRBD1. Germline-derived CDR1 and CDR2 are GTSNPN and SVGIG (reference sequence). The CDR3 extends over 13 amino acids. V gave up 5 bases and J gave up 7 bases; unmatched junction bases: 8. The CDR3 spells CAWAPQGLNEQFF. The CDR3 region has the DNA TGTGCCTGGGCTCCACAGGGGTTAAATGAGCAGTTCTTC.

This chain connects TRBV7-9 to TRBJ2-7; D not resolved. Trimming took off 5 bases at V and 7 bases at J, with 9 bases between the two ends. The CDR3 totals 11 residues. Germline lookup yields CDR1 SEHNR and CDR2 FQNEAQ (reference sequence). The CDR3 DNA reads TGTGCCAGCAGCCCTACACAGGAGCAGTACTTC. Translation gives CASSPTQEQYF. The full variable domain, completed using reference TRBV7-9 and TRBJ2-7, is DTGVSQNPRHKITKRGQNVTFRCDPISEHNRLYWYRQTLGQGPEFLTYFQNEAQLEKSRLLSDRFSAERPKGSFSTLEIQRTEQGDSAMYLCASSPTQEQYFGPGTRLTVT.

This clone occurred once. V is TRBV19 and J is TRBJ1-6; no clear D gene. The CDR3 length is 17 residues. Deletions cut 3 bases from V and 6 bases from J, with 18 bases between. Germline lookup yields CDR1 LNHDA and CDR2 SQIVND (reference sequence). The DNA of the CDR3 is TGTGCCAGTAGTATTTTGCGCCTAACGCACCGTAATTCACCCCTCCACTTT. Protein sequence: CASSILRLTHRNSPLHF.

The V and J genes are TRBV14 and TRBJ1-4; D is unresolved. Germline-derived CDR1 and CDR2 are SGHDN and FVKESK. Trimming pared 1 base from V and 6 bases from J, leaving 6 bases between. The length of the CDR3 is 13 residues. The CDR3 DNA is TGTGCCAGCAGCCAAGTCCTATATGAAAAACTGTTTTTT. Translated: CASSQVLYEKLFF. The entire variable domain, with the rest obtained from reference TRBV14 and TRBJ1-4, is as follows: EAGVTQFPSHSVIEKGQTVTLRCDPISGHDNLYWYRRVMGKEIKFLLHFVKESKQDESGMPNNRFLAERTGGTYSTLKVQPAELEDSGVYFCASSQVLYEKLFFGSGTQLSVL.

The V gene is TRBV2, the J gene TRBJ1-4, with D tentatively TRBD1 (5 bases). The CDR3 sequence is 12 residues long. Germline V gene data show CDR1 as SNHLY and CDR2 as FYNNEI. V was clipped by 3 bases and J by 7 bases, with 6 bases between them. CDR3 nucleotides: TGTGCCAGCAGTGACAGGGTTGAAAAACTGTTTTTT. Translating it yields CASSDRVEKLFF.